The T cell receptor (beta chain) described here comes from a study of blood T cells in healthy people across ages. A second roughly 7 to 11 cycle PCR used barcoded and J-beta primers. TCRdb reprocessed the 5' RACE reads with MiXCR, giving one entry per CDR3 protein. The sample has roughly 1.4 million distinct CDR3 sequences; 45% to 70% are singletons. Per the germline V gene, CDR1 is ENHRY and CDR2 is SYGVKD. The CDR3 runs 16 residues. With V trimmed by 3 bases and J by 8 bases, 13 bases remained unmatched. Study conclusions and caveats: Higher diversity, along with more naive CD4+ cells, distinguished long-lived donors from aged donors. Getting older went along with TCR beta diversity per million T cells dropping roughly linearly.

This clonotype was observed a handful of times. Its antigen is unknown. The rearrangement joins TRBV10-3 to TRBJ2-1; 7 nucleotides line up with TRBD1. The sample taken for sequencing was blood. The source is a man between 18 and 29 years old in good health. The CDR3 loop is CAISDKTGQFDDEQFF. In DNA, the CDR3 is TGTGCCATCAGTGACAAAACGGGACAGTTTGACGATGAGCAGTTCTTC.